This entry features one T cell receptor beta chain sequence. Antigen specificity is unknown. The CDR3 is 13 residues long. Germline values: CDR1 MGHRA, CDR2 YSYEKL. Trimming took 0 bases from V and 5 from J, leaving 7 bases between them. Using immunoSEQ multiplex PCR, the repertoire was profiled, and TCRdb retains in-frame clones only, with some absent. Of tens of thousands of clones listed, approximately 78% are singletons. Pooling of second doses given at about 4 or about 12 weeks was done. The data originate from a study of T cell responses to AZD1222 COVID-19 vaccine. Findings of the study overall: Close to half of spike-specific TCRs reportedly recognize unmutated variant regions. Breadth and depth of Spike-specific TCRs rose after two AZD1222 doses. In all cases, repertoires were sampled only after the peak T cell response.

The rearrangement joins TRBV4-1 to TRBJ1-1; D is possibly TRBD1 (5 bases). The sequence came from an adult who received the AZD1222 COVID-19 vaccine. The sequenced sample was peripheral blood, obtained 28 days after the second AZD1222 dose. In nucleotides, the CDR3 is TGCGCCAGCAGCCAAGACAGGGAAACTGAAGCTTTCTTT. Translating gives CASSQDRETEAFF.